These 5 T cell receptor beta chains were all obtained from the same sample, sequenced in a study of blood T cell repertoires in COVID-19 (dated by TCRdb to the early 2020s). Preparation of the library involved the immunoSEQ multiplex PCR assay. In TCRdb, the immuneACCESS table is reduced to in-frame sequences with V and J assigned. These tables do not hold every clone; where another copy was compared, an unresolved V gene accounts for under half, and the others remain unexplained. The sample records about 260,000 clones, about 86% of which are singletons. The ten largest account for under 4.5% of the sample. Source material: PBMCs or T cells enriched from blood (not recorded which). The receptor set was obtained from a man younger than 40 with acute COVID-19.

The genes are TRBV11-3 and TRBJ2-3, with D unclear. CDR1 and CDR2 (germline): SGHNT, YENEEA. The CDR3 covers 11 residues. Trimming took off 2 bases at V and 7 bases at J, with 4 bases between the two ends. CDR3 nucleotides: TGTGCCAGCAGCTTATCGTATACGCAGTATTTT. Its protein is CASSLSYTQYF.

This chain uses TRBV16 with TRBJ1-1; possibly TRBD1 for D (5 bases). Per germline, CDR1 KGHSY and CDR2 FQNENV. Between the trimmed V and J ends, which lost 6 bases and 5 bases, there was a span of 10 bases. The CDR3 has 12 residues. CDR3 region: CASSPQGTEAFF. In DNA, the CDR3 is TGTGCCAGCAGTCCTCAGGGAACTGAAGCTTTCTTT.

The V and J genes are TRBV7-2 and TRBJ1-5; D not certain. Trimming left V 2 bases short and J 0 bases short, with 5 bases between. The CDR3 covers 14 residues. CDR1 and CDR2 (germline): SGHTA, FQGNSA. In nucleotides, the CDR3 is TGTGCCAGCAGCTTACAGTATAGCAATCAGCCCCAGCATTTT. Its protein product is CASSLQYSNQPQHF.

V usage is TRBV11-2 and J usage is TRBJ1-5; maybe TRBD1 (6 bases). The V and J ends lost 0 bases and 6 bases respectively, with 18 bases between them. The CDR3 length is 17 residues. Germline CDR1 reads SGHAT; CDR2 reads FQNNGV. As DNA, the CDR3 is TGTGCCAGCAGCTTAGATGGGGGCAGGGGCCCCTCTCAGCCCCAGCATTTT. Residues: CASSLDGGRGPSQPQHF.

The chain's CDR3 is CASSQQLAKNIQYF. In nucleotides, the CDR3 is TGTGCCAGCAGCCAACAGCTAGCCAAAAACATTCAGTACTTC. The chain employs TRBV5-5 and TRBJ2-4; D call uncertain. Trimming left V 4 bases short and J 0 bases short, with 8 bases between. The CDR3 is 14 amino acids. CDR1 SGHKS and CDR2 YYEKEE come from the germline V gene (reference sequence).